These T cell receptor beta chains were read from a single sample in a study of cytomegalovirus exposure and HLA in healthy donors. Clones were read by immunoSEQ multiplex PCR, and TCRdb kept only the in-frame ones, dropping some. The sample contains 150,000 to 200,000 clones, more than 80% of which appear only once. The sample comprised PBMCs. Receptor source: a boy aged 10-17 years in good health and CMV-seronegative. Both conserved end residues are part of each CDR3.

>TRBJ1-5|TRBV27
CASSPRGNQPQHF
>TRBJ1-1|TRBV4-3
CASSLTRSIPNTEAFF
>TRBJ1-1|TRBV6-5
CASSPETYNTEAFF
>TRBJ2-3|TRBV4-3
CASSQDDPGGVTDTQYF
>TRBJ1-2|TRBV9
CASSPHGTVDFYGYTF
>TRBJ2-5|TRBV5-5
CASRPGFQETQYF
>TRBJ1-1|TRBV30
CAWEGDREAFF
>TRBJ2-1|TRBV30
CAWSTGVGGEQFF
>TRBJ2-1|TRBV5-1
CASSPDRFYNEQFF
>TRBJ1-1|TRBV12-5
CASGLVVVGQGVSTEAFF
>TRBJ2-1|TRBV6-1
CASSSGLASDEQFF
>TRBJ2-3|TRBV10-3
CAIRTSGGTDTQYF
>TRBJ2-7|TRBV13
CASSRSGTGGVHEQYF
>TRBJ2-3|TRBV11-2
CASSHLQDPDTQYF
>TRBJ2-7|TRBV4-2
CASSQEGAGGPYEQYF
>TRBJ1-2|TRBV5-6
CASSLDDTYYGYTF
>TRBJ2-2|TRBV4-1
CASSQDQTTGELFF
>TRBJ2-1|TRBV18
CASSPAGAGEQFF
>TRBJ2-5|TRBV5-6
CASSRTSLQETQYF
>TRBJ1-1|TRBV6-1
CASSPTGGRTEAFF
>TRBJ1-6|TRBV7-6
CASSLTREFNSPLHF
>TRBJ1-2|TRBV6-6
CASSYSAGGYYGYTF
>TRBJ1-1|TRBV18
CASSQTEAFF
>TRBJ1-2|TRBV11-2
CASSSGTGASYGYTF
>TRBJ2-2|TRBV9
CASRADGELFF
>TRBJ1-5|TRBV6-5
CASSYQGSGQPQHF